The text below deals with one T cell receptor (beta chain). The cohort comprised adults aged roughly 18 to 95 years residing in under 25 US areas. Cohorts were determined from participant-reported clinical history. Contact with a PCR-confirmed or clinician-diagnosed COVID-19 case occurred within 2 weeks of entry. The data were obtained in a study of blood T cell repertoires in COVID-19. Study background: From the United States, Italy and Spain came samples of acute and convalescent COVID-19.

The table came from immunoSEQ multiplex PCR; TCRdb's copy has only in-frame clones and leaves some out. The sample contains 210,000 or so clones, about four fifths of which appear only once. The germline CDR1 and CDR2 sequences are SGHNT and YYREEE (reference sequence). The V gene end was trimmed by 4 bases and the J gene end by 3 bases; junction bases not matched to a gene: 6. The CDR3 is 14 residues long. The specimen sequenced was PBMCs or T cells enriched from blood (not recorded which). The source of this sequence is a woman aged 50 to 60 who had been exposed to COVID-19. The chain joins TRBV5-4 to TRBJ1-2; 7 bases align to TRBD1. The CDR3 sequence is CASSPDRADYGYTF. In DNA form, the CDR3 reads TGTGCCAGCAGCCCCGACAGGGCGGACTATGGCTACACCTTC.